This entry is about one TCR beta chain. The target of this receptor is not known. Instrument used: Illumina HiSeq 2000. The TCR beta cDNA libraries were made using 5'RACE template switching, a step that added both a universal primer site and unique molecular identifiers. cDNA synthesis was primed from the TCR beta constant segment and was followed by two successive PCR amplification steps. For the original study's pipeline: MIGEC was used to demultiplex reads and group the reads by UMI, and MiTCR was used to assemble and quantify clonotypes. Only TCR cDNA sequences supported by at least two reads were kept to exclude erroneous sequences. The tcR package was used for downstream repertoire analysis, and clonotypes were matched between fractions using CDR3 nucleotide sequence together with V segment. VDJmatch was used to annotate antigen specificity against VDJdb, with one amino acid substitution in CDR3 allowed. TCRdb reprocessed the reads and lists each CDR3 protein sequence as a single entry, with no DNA. The V and J calls and clone size come from TCRdb's table, not from the authors' own analysis. This sample's listing comprises about 390,000 distinct CDR3 sequences. The ten largest clones capture roughly 10% of the sample.

These data are taken from a study of T cells expressing NK-cell markers (dated by TCRdb to 2018 to 2021). With respect to the entire study: TCR beta-chain repertoires were profiled in sorted CD3+CD56+NKG2C+, CD3+CD56+NKG2C- and CD3+CD56-NKG2C+ T-cell subsets from about 8 donors. Of the eight sequenced donors, seven were found to be HCMV-seropositive and one was found to be HCMV-seronegative. The eight sequenced donors were randomly selected healthy volunteers, three men and five women. Illumina HiSeq 2000/2500, MiSeq or NextSeq was used to sequence libraries as 2 x 150 bp reads. Broad study findings and their caveats: Whether the expanded NKG2C-expressing T cell clones were specific for HCMV antigens was left unclear. In five to seven donors, the dominant CD3+CD56+NKG2C+ clonotypes were among the top 10 CD8+ clonotypes and accounted for roughly 1.0-7.5% of CD8+ T cells. Those dominant clonotypes were again the most abundant among CD3+CD56-NKG2C+ cells in several donors, at roughly 25-65%.

To determine HCMV serostatus, a commercial ELISA kit was used to detect HCMV-specific IgG in serum. Ficoll density gradient centrifugation was used to isolate peripheral blood mononuclear cells from blood. The CDR1 and CDR2 encoded by the germline V gene are SGHTA and FQGNSA. Including the terminal cysteine and phenylalanine, the CDR3 comprises 13 residues. The protein alone is recorded here. The chain was built from TRBV7-2 and TRBJ2-1. The clonotype comes from a woman in her 50s in good health. Donor details come from another sample of the same person, matched by shared clones. The sample taken for sequencing was blood T cells: a sorted CD56 or NKG2C T cell subset, CD4+ or CD8+ T cells, or bulk PBMC T cells (not recorded which). The encoded CDR3 is CASSLERISEQFF.